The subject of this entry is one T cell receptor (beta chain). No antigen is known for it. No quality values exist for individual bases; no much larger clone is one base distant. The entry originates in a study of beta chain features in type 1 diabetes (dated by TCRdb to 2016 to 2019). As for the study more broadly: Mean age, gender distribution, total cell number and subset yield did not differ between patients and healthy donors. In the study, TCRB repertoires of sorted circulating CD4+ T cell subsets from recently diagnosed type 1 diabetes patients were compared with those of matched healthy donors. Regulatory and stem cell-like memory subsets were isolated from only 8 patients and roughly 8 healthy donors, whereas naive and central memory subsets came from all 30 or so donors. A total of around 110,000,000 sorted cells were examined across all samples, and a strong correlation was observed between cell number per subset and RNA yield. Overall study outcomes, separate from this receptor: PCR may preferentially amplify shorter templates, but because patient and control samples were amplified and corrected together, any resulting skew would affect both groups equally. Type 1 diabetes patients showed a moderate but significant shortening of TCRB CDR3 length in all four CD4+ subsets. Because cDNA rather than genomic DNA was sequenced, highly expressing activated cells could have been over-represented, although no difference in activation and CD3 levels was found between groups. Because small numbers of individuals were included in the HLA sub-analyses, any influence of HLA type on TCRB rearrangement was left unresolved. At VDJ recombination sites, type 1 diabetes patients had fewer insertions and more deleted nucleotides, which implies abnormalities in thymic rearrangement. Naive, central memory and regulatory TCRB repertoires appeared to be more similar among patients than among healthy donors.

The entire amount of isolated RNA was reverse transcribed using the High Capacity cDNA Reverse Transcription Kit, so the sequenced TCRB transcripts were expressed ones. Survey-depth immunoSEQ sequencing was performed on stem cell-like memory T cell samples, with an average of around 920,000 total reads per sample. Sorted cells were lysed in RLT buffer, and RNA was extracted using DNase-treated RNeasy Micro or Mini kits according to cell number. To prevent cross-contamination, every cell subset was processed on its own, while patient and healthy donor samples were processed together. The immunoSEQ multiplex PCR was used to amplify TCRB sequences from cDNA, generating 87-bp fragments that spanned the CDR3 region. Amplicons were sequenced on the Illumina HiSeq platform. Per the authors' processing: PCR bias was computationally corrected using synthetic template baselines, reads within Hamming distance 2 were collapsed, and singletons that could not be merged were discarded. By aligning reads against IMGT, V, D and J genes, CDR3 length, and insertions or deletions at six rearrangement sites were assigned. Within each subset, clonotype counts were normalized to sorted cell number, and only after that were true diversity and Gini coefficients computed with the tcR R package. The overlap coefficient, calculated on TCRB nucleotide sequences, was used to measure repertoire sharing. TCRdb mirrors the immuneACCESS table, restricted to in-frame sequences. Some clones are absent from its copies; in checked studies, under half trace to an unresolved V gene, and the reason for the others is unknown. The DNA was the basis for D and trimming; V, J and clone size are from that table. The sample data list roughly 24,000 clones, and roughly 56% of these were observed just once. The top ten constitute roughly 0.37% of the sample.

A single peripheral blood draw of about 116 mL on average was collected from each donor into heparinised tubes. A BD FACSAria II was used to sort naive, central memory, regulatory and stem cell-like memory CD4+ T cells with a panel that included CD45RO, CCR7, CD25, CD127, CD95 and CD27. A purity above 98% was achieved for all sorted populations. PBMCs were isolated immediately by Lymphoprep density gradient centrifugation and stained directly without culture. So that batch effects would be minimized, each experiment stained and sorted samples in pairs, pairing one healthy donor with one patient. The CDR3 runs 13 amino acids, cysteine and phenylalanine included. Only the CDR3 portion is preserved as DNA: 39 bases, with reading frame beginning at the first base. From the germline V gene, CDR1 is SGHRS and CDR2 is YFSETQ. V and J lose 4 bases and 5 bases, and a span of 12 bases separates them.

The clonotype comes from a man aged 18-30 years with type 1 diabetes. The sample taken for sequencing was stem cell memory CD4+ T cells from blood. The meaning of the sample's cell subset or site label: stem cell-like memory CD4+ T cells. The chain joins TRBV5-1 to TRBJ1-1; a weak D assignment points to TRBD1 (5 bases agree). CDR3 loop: CASSQDGGTEAFF. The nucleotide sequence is TGCGCCAGCAGCCAGGACGGGGGGACTGAAGCTTTCTTT.